This is a list of T cell receptor beta chains from one sample in a study of beta chain features in type 1 diabetes. Clones were sequenced by immunoSEQ multiplex PCR, and TCRdb holds only the in-frame ones, with some missing. The sample lists about 270,000 clones, about 14% occurring once. The sequenced sample was naive CD4+ T cells from blood. Every receptor here comes from a woman in her thirties or forties in good health. CDR3s include the opening cysteine and the closing phenylalanine or tryptophan. The D gene is left open where the match is weak. Clone size is stated in some rows and not others, as once, few, many or a class when expanded.

j_call	clone_size	d_call	v_call	cdr3_nt	cdr3_aa
TRBJ1-1	few	-	TRBV2	TGTGCCAGCAGCACGGACGGGAGAAAAGCTTTCTTT	CASSTDGRKAFF
TRBJ2-3	few	-	TRBV18	TGTGCCAGCTCACCGTTACTACAGGGCACAGATACGCAGTATTTT	CASSPLLQGTDTQYF
TRBJ2-3	few	TRBD2	TRBV19	TGTGCCAGTAGTATAACTAGCGGGGTAGGCGCTGTCGATACGCAGTATTTT	CASSITSGVGAVDTQYF
TRBJ1-3	few	-	TRBV18	TGTGCCAGCTCACCACCGTCTTTACAACGCTCTGGAAACACCATATATTTT	CASSPPSLQRSGNTIYF
TRBJ1-2	-	TRBD1	TRBV5-4	TGTGCCAGCAGCCCCCAGGGACAGCTCTATGGCTACACCTTC	CASSPQGQLYGYTF
TRBJ2-5	-	-	TRBV15	TGTGCCACCAGCAGAGACTATACCCAGTACTTC	CATSRDYTQYF
TRBJ2-7	-	-	TRBV18	TGTGCCAGCTCACGTAACAGAGAGAGCTCCTACGAGCAGTACTTC	CASSRNRESSYEQYF
TRBJ1-1	-	-	TRBV4-1	TGCGCCAGCAGCCGTACAGCCATGAACACTGAAGCTTTCTTT	CASSRTAMNTEAFF
TRBJ2-7	-	TRBD1	TRBV27	TGTGCCAGCAGTTTATCGATAACTTCGGGACAGTACTACGAGCAGTACTTC	CASSLSITSGQYYEQYF
TRBJ2-7	few	TRBD2	TRBV7-9	TGTGCCAGCAGCTCTAGCGGGGTATGGCAGTACTTC	CASSSSGVWQYF
TRBJ1-6	-	TRBD1	TRBV29-1	TGCAGCGCGAAGACAGGGAATAATTCACCCCTCCACTTT	CSAKTGNNSPLHF
TRBJ1-5	few	TRBD1	TRBV19	TGTGCCACCAACAGGGGCTACACGAATCAGCCCCAGCATTTT	CATNRGYTNQPQHF
TRBJ1-2	few	-	TRBV12-5	TGTGCTAGTGGTTTGCCCCTCTATGGCTACACCTTC	CASGLPLYGYTF
TRBJ2-7	few	-	TRBV7-9	TGTGCCAGCAGCCCCCGCGACGAGCAGTACTTC	CASSPRDEQYF
TRBJ2-4	once	-	TRBV1	TGCACCAGCCCGGCTTTGACAGTCGTAGCCAAAAACATTCAGTACTTC	CTSPALTVVAKNIQYF
TRBJ1-2	-	TRBD1	TRBV7-2	TGTGCCAGCAGCTTAGATGGTAGAACAGGGGGCAAAGGCTACACCTTC	CASSLDGRTGGKGYTF
TRBJ1-4	-	-	TRBV2	TGTGCCAGCATAAGGGGATCAACTAATGAAAAACTGTTTTTT	CASIRGSTNEKLFF
TRBJ1-5	-	-	TRBV9	TGTGCCAGCAGCGTAGGGGGGGGAGGCAATCAGCCCCAGCATTTT	CASSVGGGGNQPQHF
TRBJ1-2	few	TRBD1	TRBV6-5	TGTGCCAGCAGTTACGACAGGGTTGACGGCTACACCTTC	CASSYDRVDGYTF
TRBJ1-5	-	-	TRBV29-1	TGCAGCGTTGCGCAGGGCAATCAGCCCCAGCATTTT	CSVAQGNQPQHF
TRBJ2-1	few	TRBD2	TRBV18	TGTGCCAGCTCACCACTACTAGCGGACTACAATGAGCAGTTCTTC	CASSPLLADYNEQFF
TRBJ2-3	-	-	TRBV4-3	TGCGCCAGCAGCCAAGGCCAGAGCACAGATACGCAGTATTTT	CASSQGQSTDTQYF
TRBJ1-1	few	TRBD1	TRBV19	TGTGCCAGTAGTCGTACAGGGGTGCCGAACACTGAAGCTTTCTTT	CASSRTGVPNTEAFF
TRBJ1-1	many	-	TRBV14	TGTGCCAGCAGCCAACTTGACAGCCCATTGATGAACACTGAAGCTTTCTTT	CASSQLDSPLMNTEAFF
TRBJ1-4	few	-	TRBV27	TGTGCCAGCAGTTTAGCATTCCCTCTACTACAAAATGAAAAACTGTTTTTT	CASSLAFPLLQNEKLFF
TRBJ1-6	-	-	TRBV2	TGTGCCAGCAGTGACGTTTGGCCGAATACACCCCTCCACTTT	CASSDVWPNTPLHF
TRBJ1-2	few	-	TRBV12-5	TGTGCTAGTGGGGACATGGGGGGCTACACCTTC	CASGDMGGYTF
TRBJ1-2	few	-	TRBV18	TGTGCCAGCTCACCCCCGGACAGCCCCTATGGCTACACCTTC	CASSPPDSPYGYTF
TRBJ2-7	-	TRBD1	TRBV27	TGTGCCAGCAGTCTACGGACAGGGCCCTCCTACGAGCAGTACTTC	CASSLRTGPSYEQYF
TRBJ2-7	-	TRBD2	TRBV4-3	TGCGCCAGCAGCCAAGATCTTCTCCCGGGGGGGGAGCAGTACTTC	CASSQDLLPGGEQYF
TRBJ1-5	-	-	TRBV4-3	TGCGCCAGCAGCCCAGAGGGGCAGGTGGGACAGCCCCAGCATTTT	CASSPEGQVGQPQHF
TRBJ2-7	few	TRBD2	TRBV7-2	TGTGCCAGCAGCGCCACGGGGGGTGTTATCGAGCAGTACTTC	CASSATGGVIEQYF
TRBJ2-1	few	-	TRBV6-6	TGTGCCACAAAGGGGCGGGGTCCATACAATGAGCAGTTCTTC	CATKGRGPYNEQFF
TRBJ2-5	few	TRBD2	TRBV7-2	TGTGCCAGCAGCCTAGCGGGGGGGCAAGAGACCCAGTACTTC	CASSLAGGQETQYF
TRBJ1-1	-	TRBD1	TRBV10-1	TGCGCCAGCAGAACTACACAGGGGGCGACCTCGCTTACTGAAGCTTTCTTT	CASRTTQGATSLTEAFF
TRBJ2-5	few	TRBD1	TRBV29-1	TGCAGCGGAGCCGGGACAGAAGAGACCCAGTACTTC	CSGAGTEETQYF
TRBJ1-2	once	-	TRBV6-5	TGTGCCAGCAGCAGGGGTCCTAACTATGGCTACACCTTC	CASSRGPNYGYTF
TRBJ2-1	-	-	TRBV11-2	TGTGCCAGCAGCTTCGTGACAGCATACAATGAGCAGTTCTTC	CASSFVTAYNEQFF
TRBJ2-3	few	-	TRBV7-2	TGTGCCAGCAGCTTATGGCGGGGGCTGGGGGATCCGCAGTATTTT	CASSLWRGLGDPQYF
TRBJ2-2	few	-	TRBV2	TGTGCCAGCAGTGCGGATCCAGGGTTCACCGGGGAGCTGTTTTTT	CASSADPGFTGELFF
TRBJ2-1	few	-	TRBV5-1	TGCGCCAGCAGCTCCCTGGGATTCGGGAGAAGCTCCTACAATGAGCAGTTCTTC	CASSSLGFGRSSYNEQFF
TRBJ2-3	-	TRBD2	TRBV7-2	TGTGCCAGCAGCTACGCGGGGGGCGGGACAGATACGCAGTATTTT	CASSYAGGGTDTQYF
TRBJ1-1	-	TRBD1	TRBV9	TGTGCCAGCAGCGTAGCGGGACAGGGAATGAACACTGAAGCTTTCTTT	CASSVAGQGMNTEAFF
TRBJ1-3	-	-	TRBV5-1	TGCGCCAGCAGCCCGGACAGAGCCGGAAACACCATATATTTT	CASSPDRAGNTIYF
TRBJ1-6	few	-	TRBV4-1	TGCGCCAGCCGCCAAATCAGGGCAACCTCCTATAATTCACCCCTCCACTTT	CASRQIRATSYNSPLHF
TRBJ2-7	-	TRBD1	TRBV18	TGTGCCGGGGGGACAGGGTCCCACGAGCAGTACTTC	CAGGTGSHEQYF
TRBJ1-2	few	-	TRBV6-4	TGTGCCAGCAGTGGGGAGGGCTATGGCTACACCTTC	CASSGEGYGYTF
TRBJ1-5	few	TRBD1	TRBV9	TGTGCCAGCAGCACCGGGACAGCCTACGGGCAGCCCCAGCATTTT	CASSTGTAYGQPQHF
TRBJ2-5	many	-	TRBV19	TGTGCCAGTAGTATGAGGGAGACCCAGTACTTC	CASSMRETQYF
TRBJ1-2	-	TRBD1	TRBV29-1	TGCAGCGCCGCCCGGGACAGGGCGGAGGGCTATGGCTACACCTTC	CSAARDRAEGYGYTF
TRBJ1-1	few	TRBD1	TRBV2	TGTGCCGAAAGGGGGCAGGGCACTGAAGCTTTCTTT	CAERGQGTEAFF
TRBJ2-3	-	-	TRBV10-1	TGCGCCAGCAGTGAGTCCGGTACGCAGTATTTT	CASSESGTQYF
TRBJ1-6	few	TRBD1	TRBV4-3	TGCGCCAGCAGCCAGGATCCGGGACAGGGGGATTCACCCCTCCACTTT	CASSQDPGQGDSPLHF
TRBJ2-2	-	TRBD1	TRBV5-4	TGTGCCAGCAGCTCCACAGGGGAAGGCACCGGGGAGCTGTTTTTT	CASSSTGEGTGELFF
TRBJ2-1	-	TRBD2	TRBV19	TGTGCCAGTAGTCCGGGACTAGCGGGGGGCTCCACCTACAATGAGCAGTTCTTC	CASSPGLAGGSTYNEQFF
TRBJ1-1	few	-	TRBV6-1	TGTGCCAGCACTATAACAGGGTTTGTTCCCACTGAAGCTTTCTTT	CASTITGFVPTEAFF
TRBJ2-3	-	TRBD2	TRBV5-4	TGTGCCAGCAGCTCCCCTAGCGGGGGGCCCGCAGATACGCAGTATTTT	CASSSPSGGPADTQYF